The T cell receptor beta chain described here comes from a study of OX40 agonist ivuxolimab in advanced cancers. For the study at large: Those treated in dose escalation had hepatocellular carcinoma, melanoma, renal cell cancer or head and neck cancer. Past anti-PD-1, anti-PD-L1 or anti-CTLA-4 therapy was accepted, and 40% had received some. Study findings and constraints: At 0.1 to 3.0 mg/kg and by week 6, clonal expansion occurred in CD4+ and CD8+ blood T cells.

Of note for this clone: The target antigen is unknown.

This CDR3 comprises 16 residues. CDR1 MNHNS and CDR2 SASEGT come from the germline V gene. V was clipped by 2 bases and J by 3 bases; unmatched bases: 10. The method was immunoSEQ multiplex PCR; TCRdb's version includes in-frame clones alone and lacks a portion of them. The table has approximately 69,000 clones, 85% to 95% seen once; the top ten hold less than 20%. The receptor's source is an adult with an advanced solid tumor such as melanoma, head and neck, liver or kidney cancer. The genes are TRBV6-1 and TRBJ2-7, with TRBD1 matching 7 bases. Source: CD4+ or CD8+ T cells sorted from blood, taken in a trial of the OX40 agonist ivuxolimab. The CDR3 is CASSEPETGSYYEQYF. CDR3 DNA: TGTGCCAGCAGTGAACCCGAGACAGGGTCGTACTACGAGCAGTACTTC.